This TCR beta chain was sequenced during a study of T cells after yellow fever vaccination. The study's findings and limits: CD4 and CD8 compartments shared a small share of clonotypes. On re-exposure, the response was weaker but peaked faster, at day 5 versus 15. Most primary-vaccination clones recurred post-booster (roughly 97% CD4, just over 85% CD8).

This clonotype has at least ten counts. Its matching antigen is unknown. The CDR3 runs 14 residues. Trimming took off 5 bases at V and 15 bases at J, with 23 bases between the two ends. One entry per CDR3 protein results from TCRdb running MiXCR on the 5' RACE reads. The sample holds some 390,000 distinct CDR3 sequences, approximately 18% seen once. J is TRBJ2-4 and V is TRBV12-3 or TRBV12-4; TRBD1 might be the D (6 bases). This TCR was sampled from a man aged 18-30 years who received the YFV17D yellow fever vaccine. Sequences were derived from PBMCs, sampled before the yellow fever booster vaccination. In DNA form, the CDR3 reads TGTGCCAGCAGTCCCGAGGGACACTTGGACCCCTCGTACTTC. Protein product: CASSPEGHLDPSYF.